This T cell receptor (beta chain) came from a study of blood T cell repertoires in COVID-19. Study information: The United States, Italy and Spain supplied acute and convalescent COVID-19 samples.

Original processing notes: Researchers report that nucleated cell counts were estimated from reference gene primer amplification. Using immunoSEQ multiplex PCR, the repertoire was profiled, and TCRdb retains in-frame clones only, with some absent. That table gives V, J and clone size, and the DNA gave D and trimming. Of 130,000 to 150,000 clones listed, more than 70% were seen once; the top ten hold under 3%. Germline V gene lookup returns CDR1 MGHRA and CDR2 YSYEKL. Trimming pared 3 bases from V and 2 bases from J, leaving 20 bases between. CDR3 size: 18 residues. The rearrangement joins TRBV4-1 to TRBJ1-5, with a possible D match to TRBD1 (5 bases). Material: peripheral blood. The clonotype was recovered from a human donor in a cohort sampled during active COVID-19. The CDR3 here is CASSQVGTARVGNQPQHF. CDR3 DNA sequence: TGCGCCAGCAGCCAGGTGGGGACTGCCCGGGTTGGCAATCAGCCCCAGCATTTT.